Below, one T cell receptor (beta chain) is given with its context. There is no known antigen for this receptor. Base qualities are not at hand, and no much larger clone is one base apart. This sample includes further DNA sequences coding for the same CDR3. Sequences GTSNPN (CDR1) and SVGIG (CDR2) are obtained from the germline V gene (reference sequence). Trimming removed 0 bases from V and 8 bases from J, leaving 13 bases between the germline ends. From its cysteine to its phenylalanine, the CDR3 spans 13 amino acids. The read is trimmed to its CDR3 DNA, 39 bases read in frame from base 1. TCR CDR3 regions were amplified from genomic DNA by multiplex PCR using the deep immunoSEQ assay. Genomic DNA extracted from each cell subset was distributed evenly over all wells of several immunoSEQ 96-well plates, and each plate served as one replicate. For sorted subsets, around 0.2 ug of genomic DNA, equivalent to 25,000 to 30,000 T cell genomes, went into each replicate PCR. Purified libraries were measured with a Qubit 3.0 fluorometer, size-checked on a Bioanalyzer 2100, and measured again with the KAPA Library Quantification kit. Every immunoSEQ 96-well plate was sequenced on a dedicated single-read 150-cycle Illumina NextSeq 550 flow cell. The study's own analysis went as follows. The immunoSEQ output contained only junctional sequences without quality scores, so filtering could not match that applied to full-length reads. Sequences were annotated with PyIR, a Python wrapper for IgBLAST v1.9, and V/J genes and CDR3 were assigned using IMGT germline references. Reads were filtered out if the reads had weak V/J assignments (E-value above 1e-6), no CDR3, stop codons, out-of-frame junctions, or ambiguous translated residues. V3J clonotypes were defined by identical inferred V gene, J gene, and CDR3 amino acid sequence. The percentage overlap between two repertoires was calculated by dividing the number of shared unique clonotypes by the size of the smaller repertoire. RTK rarefaction, the Chao1 estimator, and Recon v2.1 estimates of unobserved clonotypes were used to assess repertoire richness. Generation probabilities were computed with OLGA for all TCRbeta clonotypes obtained by the gDNA method from a handful of donors. TCRdb provides this immuneACCESS table in a form limited to in-frame rearrangements. Some clones are lacking; in checked studies, under half of them reflect an unresolved V gene, and why the rest are absent is not known. The V and J calls and clone size are taken from that table; D and trimming were inferred from the DNA. This sample gives roughly 2 million clones in total; about 94% of them show up just once. The top ten clones comprise approximately 0.13% of the sample.

The data originate from a study of shared clonotypes between healthy human individuals (TCRdb year 2020). With regard to the full study: Two women and a few men aged 18 to 49 years were included in the cohort. Blood TCR repertoires of several healthy adults were deeply sequenced to estimate repertoire size and the extent of clonotype sharing between individuals. For each donor, CD4 naive and CD4 memory were each run on three plates, CD8 naive on two plates, and CD8 memory on one plate. Different laboratories and diverse techniques were used to prepare libraries and sequence TCR repertoires, to increase sequencing depth and limit assay-specific biases. Each donor's leukapheresis produced roughly between about 0.9 and 9.5 billion PBMCs. Beyond this particular receptor, the publication reports: Higher generation probabilities were observed for clonotypes shared by all four sorted-subset donors than for non-shared clonotypes. Even with the large sequencing depth, rarefaction of the sorted-subset datasets indicated that sequencing was incomplete. Based on pairwise subsampling, the degree of clonotype sharing among donors was expected to be affected by sequencing depth. Across a handful of donors, about 4.5% of naive CD4, approximately 3.6% of naive CD8, about 2.3% of memory CD4, and 0.4% of memory CD8 clonotypes were shared. Sampling was restricted to blood, and TCR repertoires in tissue are likely to differ from TCR repertoires in blood. Estimated clonotype richness was generally larger for naive than for memory subsets. The small number of donors limited the genetic and exposure-history diversity represented.

The donors were healthy, HIV-negative adults with no recently reported acute infections or vaccinations. All donors were Caucasian adults living in Nashville, Tennessee, USA. CD4+ T cells were enriched by magnetic negative selection, after which naive cells were positively selected on CD45RA and the negative fraction was taken as the memory subset. After blood collection by leukapheresis, PBMCs were isolated using Ficoll-Histopaque density gradient centrifugation and then cryopreserved in the vapor phase of liquid nitrogen. Analytical flow cytometry was used to check the purity and quantity of each magnetically sorted T cell population. Each sorted fraction had its genomic DNA isolated and then quantified by UV absorbance on a Nanodrop 2000c.

Material: naive CD4+ T cells sorted from blood. Reading the label with the study, this specimen's cell subset or site is: CD45RA+ positively selected. Here the chain combines TRBV30 and TRBJ1-2; the D gene is perhaps TRBD1, from 5 matching bases. The sequence came from a young man in good health. The encoded CDR3 is CAWSVSGGYGYTF. The sequence in DNA is TGTGCCTGGAGTGTAAGTGGGGGATACGGCTACACCTTC.